The 23 T cell receptor beta chains listed next were all sequenced from one sample in a study of cytomegalovirus exposure and HLA in healthy donors (dated by TCRdb to the late 2010s). The library relied on the immunoSEQ multiplex PCR assay. For the multiplex PCR, a mixture combining 60 forward primers for TCR Vbeta segments and 13 reverse primers for TCR Jbeta segments was used. The source is immuneACCESS, and TCRdb retained only in-frame sequences with V and J called. Part of the clones is not carried over; for the studies checked, unresolved V genes explain less than half of this, and the remainder is unexplained. The sample has 150,000 or so clones on record, roughly 80% of them singletons. Of the sample, approximately 13% falls within the top ten clones. Sequencing input: PBMCs. These receptors all come from a man aged 35-49 years in good health and CMV-seropositive.

By frequency in the sample, this clone is medium-sized. The chain recombines TRBV28 with TRBJ2-7, with 14 bases lining up with TRBD2. Trimming cost V 2 bases and J 4 bases; bases outside gene matches: 19. Germline CDR1 MDHEN, CDR2 SYDVKM. This CDR3 is 21 amino acids long. CDR3 in DNA: TGTGCCAGCAGTTTACGGCGCCCTATCCTCGGGACTAGCGGGAGTTTTTACGAGCAGTACTTC. Protein sequence: CASSLRRPILGTSGSFYEQYF.

The gene calls are TRBV6-5 and TRBJ1-2, with 10 bases that match TRBD1. The CDR3 is 14 residues long. V lost 6 bases to trimming and J lost 4 bases; unmatched junction nucleotides: 5. Looked up from germline, CDR1 is MNHEY and CDR2 is SVGAGI. The CDR3 DNA reads TGTGCCAGCAGCACCGGACAGGGGGGCTATGGCTACACCTTC. Translating it yields CASSTGQGGYGYTF.

The chain joins TRBV9 to TRBJ1-1; no clear D gene. The CDR3 loop spans 13 amino acids. Looked up from germline, CDR1 is SGDLS and CDR2 is YYNGEE. V lost 2 bases and J 3 bases, leaving 8 bases between the germline ends. The CDR3 DNA follows: TGTGCCAGCAGCGTCTCAGTGGACACTGAAGCTTTCTTT. It translates to CASSVSVDTEAFF.

This clone showed up just a few times. The CDR3 nucleotides are TGTGCCAGCAGTTACGGGGGGACAGGGGGCACAGATACGCAGTATTTT. Residues: CASSYGGTGGTDTQYF. The chain couples TRBV6-6 to TRBJ2-3; TRBD1 matches 10 bases. CDR1 is MNHNY, CDR2 SVGAGI, per germline (reference sequence). The CDR3 has 16 amino acids. Trimming cost V 2 bases and J 1 base; bases outside gene matches: 3.

V and J are TRBV28 and TRBJ1-3; a possible D gene is TRBD1 (6 bases). Per germline, CDR1 MDHEN and CDR2 SYDVKM. The CDR3 runs 17 residues. Trimming left V 1 base short and J 3 bases short, with 16 bases between. CDR3 residues: CASSLYRGQILGNTIYF. As DNA, the CDR3 is TGTGCCAGCAGTTTATACCGAGGACAGATACTTGGAAACACCATATATTTT.

The J gene is TRBJ2-1, the V gene TRBV7-9; 8 nucleotides match TRBD2. Germline assignment: CDR1 SEHNR and CDR2 FQNEAQ (reference sequence). The CDR3 covers 15 residues. Trimming at V came to 5 bases and at J to 5 bases, leaving 8 bases not matched to a gene. CDR3 in amino acids: CASSLLAGGNNEQFF. In nucleotides, the CDR3 is TGTGCCAGCAGCCTACTGGCGGGAGGAAACAATGAGCAGTTCTTC.

The chain couples TRBV2 to TRBJ2-2; no clear D gene. The V gene's germline CDR1 is SNHLY and CDR2 FYNNEI. V was pared by 6 bases and J by 4 bases, with 12 bases between. This CDR3 comprises 14 residues. CDR3 DNA: TGTGCCAGCAGCGCAGGCCGTAGCACCGGGGAGCTGTTTTTT. Protein product: CASSAGRSTGELFF.

The rearrangement joins TRBV4-3 to TRBJ1-2, with a tentative D call TRBD1 (5 bases). Germline loops: CDR1 LGHNA, CDR2 YSLEER. The V gene lost 2 bases and the J gene lost 14 bases, with 18 bases spanning the gap. This CDR3 contains 13 residues. CDR3 amino acids: CASSQKGAGSRTF. CDR3 sequence (DNA): TGCGCCAGCAGCCAAAAAGGGGCGGGGAGCAGGACCTTC.

CDR3 residues: CASGTGELSYGYTF. The CDR3 nucleotides are TGTGCCAGCGGAACCGGGGAACTAAGTTATGGCTACACCTTC. The V call is TRBV28, the J call TRBJ1-2; D ambiguous. Germline loops: CDR1 MDHEN, CDR2 SYDVKM. V was clipped by 8 bases and J by 5 bases, with 18 bases between them. The CDR3 length is 14 residues.

The genes are TRBV6-1 and TRBJ2-3; the match to TRBD2 covers 9 bases. This CDR3 contains 14 residues. Germline-derived CDR1 and CDR2 are MNHNS and SASEGT. V lost 4 bases, J lost 4 bases, and 3 bases stayed unmatched. This CDR3 is CASSVAGDADTQYF. As DNA, the CDR3 is TGTGCCAGCAGTGTAGCGGGAGACGCAGATACGCAGTATTTT.

The rearrangement links TRBV10-3 to TRBJ1-6; 7 bases line up with TRBD1. There are 14 residues in the CDR3. Germline CDR1 ENHRY, CDR2 SYGVKD. J lost 10 bases, V lost 4 bases, and 7 bases had no gene match. The CDR3 loop reads CAISGDSAGSPLHF. In DNA, the CDR3 is TGTGCCATCAGTGGGGACAGCGCGGGGTCACCCCTCCACTTT.

V and J are TRBV25-1 and TRBJ2-7, with D possibly matching TRBD1 (6 bases). This CDR3 comprises 18 residues. V lost 3 bases, J lost 1 base, and 22 bases lay in between. Germline CDR1 is MGHDK and CDR2 is SYGVNS. CDR3 sequence: CASSEPSYHREVSYEQYF. DNA of the CDR3: TGTGCCAGCAGTGAGCCCTCATATCACAGGGAAGTTTCCTACGAGCAGTACTTC.

The V call is TRBV7-9, the J call TRBJ2-3; 12 bases fit TRBD2. Trimming removed 5 bases from V and 0 bases from J; junction bases left unmatched: 0. The germline gives CDR1 SEHNR, CDR2 FQNEAQ (reference sequence). The CDR3 is 15 residues long. CDR3 in amino acids: CASSGTSGSTDTQYF. The CDR3 coding sequence is TGTGCCAGCAGCGGGACTAGCGGGAGCACAGATACGCAGTATTTT.

CDR3 sequence reads: CASSQDRGQDSQYF. The CDR3 coding sequence is TGCGCCAGCAGCCAAGATAGAGGACAAGACAGTCAGTACTTC. The rearrangement uses TRBV4-1 and TRBJ2-4; D is perhaps TRBD1 (5 bases). CDR3 size: 14 residues. Trimming took off 0 bases at V and 12 bases at J, with 15 bases between the two ends. Looked up from germline, CDR1 is MGHRA and CDR2 is YSYEKL.

This clone was recorded once. The V and J genes are TRBV5-1 and TRBJ2-1; TRBD2 matches 7 bases. The CDR3 totals 15 residues. CDR1 and CDR2 from the germline V gene are SGHRS and YFSETQ. Trimming removed 4 bases from V and 0 bases from J; junction bases left unmatched: 4. This CDR3 is CASSTTSASYNEQFF. In nucleotides, the CDR3 is TGCGCCAGCAGCACCACTAGCGCCTCCTACAATGAGCAGTTCTTC.

The sample holds a few counts of this clone. This rearrangement joins TRBV25-1 to TRBJ1-4; 7 nucleotides align to TRBD1. Trimming took 3 bases from V and 6 from J; bases not matched to a gene: 10. The CDR3 extends over 16 amino acids. Per the germline V gene, CDR1 is MGHDK and CDR2 is SYGVNS. CDR3 nucleotides: TGTGCCAGCAGTGATTCCGACAGGGAACGATATGAAAAACTGTTTTTT. This sequence encodes CASSDSDRERYEKLFF.

The V gene is TRBV7-2, the J gene TRBJ1-1; no clear D gene. The CDR3 covers 13 residues. CDR1 and CDR2 (germline): SGHTA, FQGNSA. V was trimmed by 3 bases and J by 8 bases, leaving 13 bases between them. The CDR3 spells CASSFTRQTEAFF. The CDR3 DNA sequence: TGTGCCAGCAGCTTCACGCGGCAGACCGAAGCTTTCTTT.

The rearrangement joins TRBV6-5 to TRBJ2-7; TRBD2 is a possible D gene (6 bases). Deletions cut 2 bases from V and 4 bases from J, with 9 bases between. The CDR3 totals 13 residues. Germline values: CDR1 MNHEY, CDR2 SVGAGI. CDR3: CASSYPGTYEQYF. The DNA of the CDR3 is TGTGCCAGCAGTTACCCGGGGACTTACGAGCAGTACTTC.

This clone was seen a few times. This chain joins TRBV5-8 and TRBJ1-2, with no clear D. Germline assignment: CDR1 SGHTS and CDR2 YDEGEE. This CDR3 comprises 12 residues. Trimming pared 0 bases from V and 8 bases from J, leaving 8 bases between. The chain's CDR3 is CASSLASVGYTF. CDR3 nucleotides: TGTGCCAGCAGCTTGGCATCGGTCGGCTACACCTTC.

This chain connects TRBV10-3 to TRBJ1-1; unclear D gene. The CDR3 spans 14 residues. V was trimmed by 5 bases and J by 8 bases, leaving 18 bases between them. Germline CDR1 ENHRY, CDR2 SYGVKD. CDR3 nucleotides: TGTGCCATCAGTCCCCTTACCGACGGAGGAGAAGCTTTCTTT. This sequence encodes CAISPLTDGGEAFF.

The gene calls are TRBV15 and TRBJ1-6; no clear D. Germline V lookup: CDR1 LNHNV, CDR2 YYDKDF (reference sequence). The ends were cut back, 0 bases at V and 6 bases at J, with 6 bases in the middle. The CDR3 runs to 14 residues. In nucleotides, the CDR3 is TGTGCCACCAGCAGAGAGCGGTCTAATTCACCCCTCCACTTT. Translating it yields CATSRERSNSPLHF. Combining the CDR3 with reference TRBV15 and TRBJ1-6 gives the whole variable domain DAMVIQNPRYQVTQFGKPVTLSCSQTLNHNVMYWYQQKSSQAPKLLFHYYDKDFNNEADTPDNFQSRRPNTSFCFLDIRSPGLGDTAMYLCATSRERSNSPLHFGNGTRLTVT.

The rearrangement uses TRBV7-9 and TRBJ2-5; 7 bases line up with TRBD2. From germline, CDR1 is SEHNR and CDR2 FQNEAQ (reference sequence). The junction had 18 bases not matched to a gene; V was cut back by 4 bases and J by 4 bases. The CDR3 sequence is 18 residues long. CDR3 protein: CASSSGLVVLSGGETQYF. In DNA, the CDR3 is TGTGCCAGCAGCTCAGGACTAGTCGTTCTCTCTGGGGGAGAGACCCAGTACTTC.

This clone was counted between two and nine times. J is TRBJ2-7 and V is TRBV21-1; the table calls TRBD2, which could not be checked here. TRBV21-1 represents a pseudogene. This CDR3 contains 22 residues. CDR3 sequence reads: CASSKARVFTGGNPTRPYEQYF. The DNA of the CDR3 is TGTGCCAGCAGCAAAGCGCGGGTTTTTACGGGCGGGAACCCGACCCGCCCCTACGAGCAGTACTTC.